Below are 28 T cell receptor beta chains sequenced from a single sample in a study of blood T cell dynamics during melanoma immunotherapy (dated by TCRdb to about 2020). The method behind the library was the immunoSEQ multiplex PCR assay. The table was pulled from immuneACCESS by TCRdb, which kept in-frame rearrangements only. Such tables lose some clones; where checked, under half of the loss comes from unresolved V genes, and the rest has no known cause. The sample includes 5,500 to 8,500 clones, with around four fifths observed a single time. 35% to 40% of the sample goes to the ten largest clones. The sample's time point, from its label and the paper: pre-treatment baseline. This specimen consisted of blood, obtained from a patient treated with checkpoint blockade. The receptors here all came from a human donor with melanoma. Some clones in this sample may be carry-over from other donors' samples.

This chain joins TRBV6-9 and TRBJ1-2, with 9 bases identical to TRBD1. There are 15 residues in the CDR3. The ends lost 7 bases at V and 2 bases at J; junction bases unmatched: 8. Germline assignment: CDR1 MNHGY and CDR2 SVAAGI. CDR3 sequence (DNA): TGTGCCAGCACCACAAACAGGGGGCCGAACTATGGCTACACCTTC. This codes for CASTTNRGPNYGYTF.

The gene calls are TRBV19 and TRBJ1-3, with D possibly matching TRBD1 (6 bases). V was clipped by 6 bases and J by 2 bases, with 8 bases between them. The CDR3 loop spans 13 amino acids. Looked up from germline, CDR1 is LNHDA and CDR2 is SQIVND (reference sequence). CDR3 sequence (DNA): TGTGCCAGTAGGCAGGGGCCTGGAAACACCATATATTTT. Protein product: CASRQGPGNTIYF.

This clone was seen once. The J gene is TRBJ2-5, the V gene TRBV7-2, with D unresolved. Germline V CDR1 and CDR2: SGHTA, FQGNSA. V lost 0 bases and J 4 bases, leaving 6 bases between the germline ends. This CDR3 has 13 amino acids. The CDR3, as DNA: TGTGCCAGCAGCTTAGCTGGGCCAGAGACCCAGTACTTC. This encodes CASSLAGPETQYF.

The table lists this clone with a few counts. This chain connects TRBV7-2 to TRBJ1-2; no firm D call. Germline V CDR1 and CDR2: SGHTA, FQGNSA. The germline V and J ends were trimmed by 0 bases and 0 bases, with 8 bases remaining between them. The CDR3 is made up of 15 amino acids. The CDR3 region has the DNA TGTGCCAGCAGCTTAGCATCAGAAGCTAACTATGGCTACACCTTC. Its translation is CASSLASEANYGYTF.

The V gene is TRBV13, the J gene TRBJ1-3; D not certain. V lost 5 bases and J 0 bases, leaving 8 bases between the germline ends. The CDR3 runs to 14 residues. CDR1 is PRHDT and CDR2 is FYEKMQ in the germline V gene (reference sequence). This CDR3 reads CASSEPDSGNTIYF. CDR3 nucleotide sequence: TGTGCCAGCAGCGAGCCGGACTCTGGAAACACCATATATTTT.

CDR3 in amino acids: CASRLDGARTGELFF. CDR3 DNA: TGTGCCAGCAGACTAGACGGGGCGCGCACCGGGGAGCTGTTTTTT. This sequence joins TRBV27 and TRBJ2-2, with D possibly called TRBD1 or TRBD2 (5 bases each). There are 15 residues in the CDR3. Germline V gene data show CDR1 as MNHEY and CDR2 as SMNVEV (reference sequence). Deletions cut 6 bases from V and 4 bases from J, with 15 bases between.

This chain links TRBV9 with TRBJ2-7; D is undetermined. The CDR3 runs to 14 residues. Germline V gene sequence: CDR1 SGDLS, CDR2 YYNGEE. V was pared by 3 bases and J by 8 bases, with 18 bases between. This CDR3 is CASSERYGFEKQYF. The CDR3 nucleotides are TGTGCCAGCAGCGAAAGATATGGGTTTGAGAAGCAGTACTTC.

CDR3 coding DNA: TGTGCCAGCAGGGCCCGGGACTATGGCTACACCTTC. Translating it yields CASRARDYGYTF. The rearrangement joins TRBV5-4 to TRBJ1-2; no clear D. The V gene's germline CDR1 is SGHNT and CDR2 YYREEE (reference sequence). Trimming removed 5 bases from V and 3 bases from J, with 8 bases in between. The CDR3 sequence is 12 residues long.

The genes are TRBV2 and TRBJ2-7, with 7 bases lining up with TRBD1. Germline V gene data show CDR1 as SNHLY and CDR2 as FYNNEI. V lost 5 bases, J lost 6 bases, and 13 bases stayed unmatched. The CDR3 is 15 residues long. The CDR3 coding sequence is TGTGCCAGCAGTCCAACGGGACAGTTAGTCCTCGAGCAGTACTTC. As protein: CASSPTGQLVLEQYF. Based on the CDR3 plus reference TRBV2 and TRBJ2-7, the full variable domain is EPEVTQTPSHQVTQMGQEVILRCVPISNHLYFYWYRQILGQKVEFLVSFYNNEISEKSEIFDDQFSVERPDGSNFTLKIRSTKLEDSAMYFCASSPTGQLVLEQYFGPGTRLTVT.

The chain joins TRBV2 to TRBJ1-1; D is perhaps TRBD1 (6 bases). Trimming stripped 3 bases from V and 1 base from J, with 12 bases between. The CDR3 extends over 15 amino acids. CDR1 is SNHLY, CDR2 FYNNEI, per germline. CDR3 DNA sequence: TGTGCCAGCAGTGAGAACAGGGTAGGGAACACTGAAGCTTTCTTT. Translation: CASSENRVGNTEAFF.

This clone was seen only a few times. The gene calls are TRBV7-9 and TRBJ1-2; D gene ambiguous. The CDR3 covers 16 residues. Trimming pared 5 bases from V and 0 bases from J, leaving 16 bases between. Per the germline V gene, CDR1 is SEHNR and CDR2 is FQNEAQ (reference sequence). The CDR3 sequence: CASSPGKGTTNYGYTF. CDR3 DNA: TGTGCCAGCAGCCCTGGAAAGGGAACCACTAACTATGGCTACACCTTC.

V and J are TRBV7-2 and TRBJ1-6; D is ambiguous. The CDR3 extends over 13 amino acids. Germline loops: CDR1 SGHTA, CDR2 FQGNSA. V was shortened by 5 bases and J by 3 bases, with 5 bases between the two germline ends. The CDR3 reads CASSRDYNSPLHF. DNA for the CDR3: TGTGCCAGCAGCAGGGACTATAATTCACCCCTCCACTTT.

The chain employs TRBV29-1 and TRBJ2-5; no clear D. Trimming cost V 3 bases and J 2 bases, with 7 bases left between them. Germline V lookup: CDR1 SQVTM, CDR2 ANQGSEA. This CDR3 has 12 residues. CDR3 region: CSVDDLQETQYF. The CDR3, as DNA: TGCAGCGTTGACGATTTACAAGAGACCCAGTACTTC.

Relative to its sample, this clone is large. V and J are TRBV11-3 and TRBJ2-2; no clear D. Trimming cost V 5 bases and J 1 base, with 8 bases left between them. Germline values: CDR1 SGHNT, CDR2 YENEEA. CDR3 length: 14 amino acids. The chain's CDR3 is CASSPRQNTGELFF. The CDR3 region has the DNA TGTGCCAGCAGCCCCAGACAGAACACCGGGGAGCTGTTTTTT. The whole variable domain, remainder taken from reference TRBV11-3 and TRBJ2-2, is EAGVVQSPRYKIIEKKQPVAFWCNPISGHNTLYWYLQNLGQGPELLIRYENEEAVDDSQLPKDRFSAERLKGVDSTLKIQPAELGDSAVYLCASSPRQNTGELFFGEGSRLTVL.

CDR3 amino acids: CASSFVGVTEAFF. DNA of the CDR3: TGCGCCAGCAGCTTCGTCGGGGTAACTGAAGCTTTCTTT. The rearrangement links TRBV5-1 to TRBJ1-1, with D uncertain. CDR1 SGHRS and CDR2 YFSETQ come from the germline V gene. Trimming removed 2 bases from V and 5 bases from J, with 10 bases in between. The CDR3 extends over 13 amino acids.

This clone was observed a handful of times. The V call is TRBV5-1, the J call TRBJ1-2; 8 nucleotides agree with TRBD1. The J segment lost 4 bases and the V segment lost 0 bases, leaving 5 bases of the junction unmatched. The CDR3 covers 15 residues. Per the germline V gene, CDR1 is SGHRS and CDR2 is YFSETQ. CDR3 in amino acids: CASSLDQQGGYGYTF. In DNA, the CDR3 is TGCGCCAGCAGCTTGGACCAACAGGGGGGCTATGGCTACACCTTC.

The chain carries TRBV30 and TRBJ2-7, with unresolved D. Germline-derived CDR1 and CDR2 are GTSNPN and SVGIG (reference sequence). V was trimmed by 0 bases and J by 5 bases, leaving 5 bases between them. The length of the CDR3 is 11 residues. Here the CDR3 reads CAWSVSDEQYF. The CDR3 nucleotides read TGTGCCTGGAGTGTAAGTGACGAGCAGTACTTC.

CDR3 amino acids: CASTWTDSYEQYF. CDR3 DNA sequence: TGTGCCAGCACTTGGACAGACTCCTACGAGCAGTACTTC. The chain employs TRBV2 and TRBJ2-7, with D perhaps TRBD1 (6 bases). The CDR3 is made up of 13 amino acids. The V end was cut by 7 bases, the J end by 0 bases, with 10 bases between. The germline CDR1 and CDR2 sequences are SNHLY and FYNNEI.

The V call is TRBV7-7, the J call TRBJ2-3, with 7 bases that match TRBD2. Losses at the gene ends were 7 bases for V and 6 bases for J; bases not matched to a gene: 13. The CDR3 length is 15 residues. Per the germline V gene, CDR1 is SSHAT and CDR2 is FNYEAQ (reference sequence). The CDR3, as DNA: TGTGCCAGCAAGGATTCTGGCGGGGGTTGGGATACGCAGTATTTT. Translation: CASKDSGGGWDTQYF.

This clone was recorded once. The CDR3 sequence: CASSLLQSAGNTIYF. As DNA, the CDR3 is TGTGCCAGCAGTCTACTACAGAGCGCTGGAAACACCATATATTTT. The J gene is TRBJ1-3, the V gene TRBV28; D gene uncertain. CDR1 is MDHEN and CDR2 is SYDVKM in the germline V gene. This CDR3 contains 15 residues. Trimming shortened V by 5 bases and J by 2 bases, and 13 bases separated the two germline ends.

The table lists this clone with a few counts. One junction end disagrees with the germline gene, perhaps due to a read error. V is TRBV10-1 and J is TRBJ2-7; D unresolved. The CDR3 runs to 12 residues. Germline V gene data show CDR1 as WNHNN and CDR2 as SYGVQD (reference sequence). This CDR3 is CASSDQSSEQYF. CDR3 DNA sequence: TGCGCCAGCAGTGATCAGTCCTCCGAGCAGTACTTC.

DNA of the CDR3: TGTGCCAGCAGCATGGACAGTTATAATTCACCCCTCCACTTT. Its translation is CASSMDSYNSPLHF. The chain employs TRBV11-2 and TRBJ1-6; the D gene is possibly TRBD1 (6 bases). The CDR3 contains 14 residues. Germline V gene data show CDR1 as SGHAT and CDR2 as FQNNGV. V was clipped by 5 bases and J by 4 bases, with 9 bases between them.

The genes are TRBV29-1 and TRBJ2-5; D is possibly TRBD1 (5 bases). V was pared by 7 bases and J by 5 bases, with 14 bases between. CDR1 SQVTM and CDR2 ANQGSEA come from the germline V gene. The CDR3 has 12 residues. The CDR3 protein is CSGGWGEETQYF. The CDR3 DNA follows: TGCAGCGGAGGCTGGGGCGAGGAGACCCAGTACTTC.

The chain combines TRBV30 with TRBJ1-6; D unresolved. The CDR3 length is 15 residues. V was trimmed by 0 bases and J by 5 bases, leaving 11 bases between them. From germline, CDR1 is GTSNPN and CDR2 SVGIG (reference sequence). CDR3 sequence (DNA): TGTGCCTGGAGTGTATTGGGCAGGAATAATTCACCCCTCCACTTT. This sequence encodes CAWSVLGRNNSPLHF.

This clone is judged large. The chain employs TRBV28 and TRBJ1-3; D unresolved. The CDR3 consists of 15 residues. CDR1 MDHEN and CDR2 SYDVKM come from the germline V gene. Trimming cost V 1 base and J 4 bases, with 11 bases left between them. The CDR3 coding sequence is TGTGCCAGCAGTTTATATCTGGGGATGGGAAACACCATATATTTT. Its protein is CASSLYLGMGNTIYF.

In this sample, this clone turned up once. The J gene is TRBJ2-1, the V gene TRBV6-1; D uncertain. The CDR3 length is 13 residues. V dropped 8 bases and J dropped 5 bases, with 13 bases sitting between them. Germline CDR1 reads MNHNS; CDR2 reads SASEGT. CDR3 residues: CASHERLNNEQFF. The CDR3 nucleotides are TGTGCCAGCCATGAGAGACTTAACAATGAGCAGTTCTTC.

The rearrangement joins TRBV30 to TRBJ1-2; TRBD1 is a possible D gene (5 bases). Deletions cut 8 bases from V and 8 bases from J, with 21 bases between. CDR3 length: 13 amino acids. CDR1 is GTSNPN, CDR2 SVGIG, per germline (reference sequence). The CDR3 loop reads CALEMGRGRGYTF. In nucleotides, the CDR3 is TGTGCCCTCGAGATGGGGAGGGGACGGGGCTACACCTTC.

J is TRBJ2-4 and V is TRBV2; weak D call: TRBD2 (7 bases). Between the trimmed V and J ends, which lost 6 bases and 3 bases, there was a span of 18 bases. This CDR3 has 16 residues. CDR1 is SNHLY, CDR2 FYNNEI, per germline. The CDR3 spells CASRGGLQGGKNIQYF. The CDR3 DNA is TGTGCCAGCAGGGGGGGACTACAGGGAGGCAAAAACATTCAGTACTTC.